The 13 T cell receptor beta chains below were found in one sample sequenced in a study of shared clonotypes between healthy human individuals. The assay was immunoSEQ multiplex PCR, and TCRdb's table has in-frame clones only and misses some. The repertoire has around 2.5 million clones, under 95% of them found once; the top ten carry about 0.39%. The specimen sequenced was naive CD4+ T cells from PBMCs. Documented subset: CD45RA+ positively selected. The receptors stem from a man between 18 and 29 years old in good health. Some clones in this sample may be carry-over from other donors' samples.

This chain uses TRBV5-1 with TRBJ1-1, with D perhaps matching TRBD1 (5 bases). Germline CDR1 SGHRS, CDR2 YFSETQ. V gave up 6 bases and J gave up 4 bases, with 16 bases separating them. The CDR3 consists of 14 residues. The CDR3 protein is CASKELPGATEAFF. DNA of the CDR3: TGCGCCAGCAAAGAGCTCCCTGGGGCCACTGAAGCTTTCTTT. Together with reference TRBV5-1 and TRBJ1-1, the CDR3 gives the full variable domain: KAGVTQTPRYLIKTRGQQVTLSCSPISGHRSVSWYQQTPGQGLQFLFEYFSETQRNKGNFPGRFSGRQFSNSRSEMNVSTLELGDSALYLCASKELPGATEAFFGQGTRLTVV.

The chain employs TRBV30 and TRBJ2-3, with a weak D call TRBD1 (6 bases). Germline V gene data show CDR1 as GTSNPN and CDR2 as SVGIG (reference sequence). With 1 base removed from V and 3 bases from J, the gap between germline ends came to 14 bases. The CDR3 length is 15 residues. The CDR3 here is CAWSDTPRGTDTQYF. The CDR3 DNA follows: TGTGCCTGGAGTGACACTCCGAGGGGGACAGATACGCAGTATTTT. Complete variable domain (other parts from reference TRBV30 and TRBJ2-3): SQTIHQWPATLVQPVGSPLSLECTVEGTSNPNLYWYRQAAGRGLQLLFYSVGIGQISSEVPQNLSASRPQDRQFILSSKKLLLSDSGFYLCAWSDTPRGTDTQYFGPGTRLTVL.

This chain uses TRBV10-1 with TRBJ2-7; D might be TRBD2 (5 bases). Germline assignment: CDR1 WNHNN and CDR2 SYGVQD (reference sequence). This CDR3 spans 14 amino acids. V lost 2 bases and J lost 1, with 9 bases in between. The CDR3, as DNA: TGCGCCAGCAGTGAGCGAGGGATATCCTACGAGCAGTACTTC. The encoded protein is CASSERGISYEQYF.

J is TRBJ2-1 and V is TRBV7-2; 11 nucleotides agree with TRBD2. The V and J ends lost 5 bases and 10 bases, in that order; junction bases with no gene match: 7. Germline V lookup: CDR1 SGHTA, CDR2 FQGNSA. This CDR3 is built from 14 residues. The CDR3, as DNA: TGTGCCAGCAGCATCTCAGGACTAGCGGGCGAGCAGTTCTTC. Translated: CASSISGLAGEQFF.

V usage is TRBV28 and J usage is TRBJ2-7; TRBD1 is a possible D gene (6 bases). Trimming left V 10 bases short and J 7 bases short, with 14 bases between. There are 11 residues in the CDR3. Germline values: CDR1 MDHEN, CDR2 SYDVKM. In DNA, the CDR3 is TGTGCCATCTCCTTGGGGACAGAGCAGTACTTC. This gives the protein CAISLGTEQYF.

This chain connects TRBV5-1 to TRBJ2-2; possibly TRBD1 for D (6 bases). Germline CDR1 is SGHRS and CDR2 is YFSETQ. This CDR3 region has 16 residues. With 6 bases removed from V and 0 bases from J, the gap between germline ends came to 15 bases. CDR3 region: CASNGQTFANTGELFF. The CDR3 nucleotides read TGCGCCAGCAATGGACAGACGTTCGCGAACACCGGGGAGCTGTTTTTT.

V gene TRBV28 combines with J gene TRBJ2-2, with D possibly being TRBD2 (5 bases). V was trimmed by 2 bases and J by 0 bases, leaving 10 bases between them. This CDR3 has 16 amino acids. Germline lookup yields CDR1 MDHEN and CDR2 SYDVKM. The CDR3 sequence: CASSLNGVANTGELFF. For the CDR3, the DNA is TGTGCCAGCAGTTTAAACGGGGTGGCGAACACCGGGGAGCTGTTTTTT.

This clone was seen a handful of times. This CDR3 reads CALFLGNTEAFF. CDR3 DNA: TGTGCCTTATTCCTGGGGAACACTGAAGCTTTCTTT. J is TRBJ1-1 and V is TRBV30, with no clear D. Germline CDR1 GTSNPN, CDR2 SVGIG (reference sequence). The ends were cut back, 7 bases at V and 1 base at J, with 10 bases in the middle. The CDR3 runs 12 residues. Full variable domain (rest looked up from reference TRBV30 and TRBJ1-1): SQTIHQWPATLVQPVGSPLSLECTVEGTSNPNLYWYRQAAGRGLQLLFYSVGIGQISSEVPQNLSASRPQDRQFILSSKKLLLSDSGFYLCALFLGNTEAFFGQGTRLTVV.

This chain uses TRBV28 with TRBJ1-3, with 8 positions matching TRBD1. Germline-derived CDR1 and CDR2 are MDHEN and SYDVKM. The CDR3 is made up of 15 amino acids. Trimming removed 1 base from V and 6 bases from J; junction bases left unmatched: 5. In DNA, the CDR3 is TGTGCCAGCAGTTTATTACCGGGACAGGCAAACACCATATATTTT. This sequence encodes CASSLLPGQANTIYF.

The genes are TRBV29-1 and TRBJ1-6, with TRBD1 matching 9 bases. The V gene's germline CDR1 is SQVTM and CDR2 ANQGSEA. The length of the CDR3 is 14 residues. V lost 5 bases to trimming and J lost 3 bases; unmatched junction nucleotides: 2. The CDR3 bases are TGCAGCGTTAAGGACAGGGGCTATAATTCACCCCTCCACTTT. Residues: CSVKDRGYNSPLHF.

This chain links TRBV14 with TRBJ2-7; no definite D call. Germline CDR1 and CDR2: SGHDN and FVKESK. The CDR3 runs to 12 residues. V shed 1 base and J shed 4 bases, with 5 bases lying between them. The CDR3 loop is CASSQVKYEQYF. The DNA of the CDR3 is TGTGCCAGCAGCCAAGTTAAGTACGAGCAGTACTTC.

The rearrangement links TRBV27 to TRBJ2-7; 7 positions agree with TRBD1. The CDR3 sequence is 16 residues long. After removal of 5 bases from V and 0 bases from J, the junction contained 10 bases not matched to a gene. Per germline, CDR1 MNHEY and CDR2 SMNVEV (reference sequence). CDR3 coding DNA: TGTGCCAGCAGTACCTATGGGACAGTAAACTCCTACGAGCAGTACTTC. This gives the protein CASSTYGTVNSYEQYF.

This sequence joins TRBV6-6 and TRBJ2-7; D is possibly TRBD1 or TRBD2 (7 bases each). The germline CDR1 and CDR2 sequences are MNHNY and SVGAGI (reference sequence). The CDR3 is made up of 15 amino acids. The germline V and J ends were trimmed by 5 bases and 2 bases, with 16 bases remaining between them. This CDR3 is CASSPREGAPYEQYF. The CDR3 nucleotides are TGTGCCAGCAGTCCAAGGGAGGGGGCTCCCTACGAGCAGTACTTC.